This T cell receptor beta chain is drawn from a study of blood T cell repertoires in COVID-19. Study overall: Acute and convalescent COVID-19 specimens originated in the United States, Italy and Spain. Sources were T cells, B-cell-depleted T cells, or PBMCs; the material itself was cDNA or gDNA.

Germline CDR1 is MDHEN and CDR2 is SYDVKM. Losses at the gene ends were 2 bases for V and 2 bases for J; bases not matched to a gene: 3. The CDR3 has 15 residues. In the authors' workflow: Estimation of nucleated cell counts relied on the amplification of reference gene primers. TCRdb's table, derived via immunoSEQ multiplex PCR, lists solely in-frame clones and lacks some. The DNA gave D and trimming, while V, J and clone size come from that table. The table lists 200,000 to 250,000 clones, 80% to 90% of them singletons. Participant-reported clinical history was the basis for cohort assignment. Sequencing was performed on PBMCs or T cells enriched from blood (not recorded which). V gene TRBV28 combines with J gene TRBJ1-5; 7 bases align to TRBD1. This clonotype was sampled from a woman aged 40 to 50 with acute COVID-19. As DNA, the CDR3 is TGTGCCAGCAGTTTAGGACAGGCGGGCAATCAGCCCCAGCATTTT. This codes for CASSLGQAGNQPQHF.